Presented here are 16 T cell receptor beta chains from one specimen sequenced in a study of identical twins. In TCRdb, the 5' RACE reads were re-called with MiXCR into one record per CDR3 protein. The sample yields about 720,000 distinct CDR3 sequences, 15% to 20% seen once. The sample was also reused in another study, on T cells expressing NK-cell markers.

The specimen sequenced was PBMCs. These receptors were collected from a woman younger than 35 in good health.

As to this clonotype: One junction end does not reproduce the germline sequence, and a read error may be involved. The genes are TRBV30 and TRBJ1-2, with 9 bases identical to TRBD1. Germline V gives CDR1 GTSNPN, CDR2 SVGIG (reference sequence). This CDR3 spans 14 amino acids. The CDR3 DNA reads as TGTGCCTGGAGTGGGGGGTATGGGACAGGGCCGCCGGTCTTC. Translation: CAWSGGYGTGPPVF.

The gene calls are TRBV5-6 and TRBJ2-1; tentative D call: TRBD1 (6 bases). The CDR3 spans 12 residues. From germline, CDR1 is SGHDT and CDR2 YYEEEE. Trimming took off 1 base at V and 9 bases at J, with 8 bases between the two ends. CDR3 sequence: CASSLSGVEQFF. For the CDR3, the DNA is TGTGCCAGCAGCTTGTCAGGGGTTGAGCAGTTCTTC.

This clonotype was found a few times. The rearrangement links TRBV20-1 to TRBJ2-7; D is uncertain. The V gene's germline CDR1 is DFQATT and CDR2 SNEGSKA (reference sequence). V lost 1 base and J lost 5, with 9 bases in between. This CDR3 is built from 12 residues. The CDR3 region is CSARAPKNEQYF. The CDR3 nucleotides are TGCAGTGCTAGAGCGCCTAAAAACGAGCAGTACTTC.

This clonotype showed up just a few times. CDR3 nucleotide sequence: TGTGCCAGCAATTCCGGTGGAGATACGCAGTATTTT. Protein product: CASNSGGDTQYF. V gene TRBV28 combines with J gene TRBJ2-3; no definite D call. Germline V gives CDR1 MDHEN, CDR2 SYDVKM. Deletions cut 7 bases from V and 5 bases from J, with 10 bases between. The CDR3 covers 12 residues.

V is TRBV20-1 and J is TRBJ2-7; D not resolved. The CDR3 has 14 amino acids. V gave up 0 bases and J gave up 0 bases, with 9 bases separating them. Germline CDR1 and CDR2: DFQATT and SNEGSKA (reference sequence). CDR3 residues: CSARDRQSSYEQYF. In nucleotides, the CDR3 is TGCAGTGCTAGAGATCGGCAGAGCTCCTACGAGCAGTACTTC.

V is TRBV20-1 and J is TRBJ2-1; 11 bases are shared with TRBD2. The V and J ends lost 4 bases and 1 base, in that order; junction bases with no gene match: 6. CDR3 size: 16 residues. CDR1 and CDR2 from the germline V gene are DFQATT and SNEGSKA (reference sequence). As DNA, the CDR3 is TGCAGTGCTAAAGCAACTAGCGGGGGTTCCTACAATGAGCAGTTCTTC. This gives the protein CSAKATSGGSYNEQFF.

This clonotype has a handful of counts. The V gene is TRBV2, the J gene TRBJ2-1; D is unclear. The V end lost 2 bases, the J end lost 6 bases, and 14 bases lay between the germline ends. Germline V gives CDR1 SNHLY, CDR2 FYNNEI. The length of the CDR3 is 15 residues. CDR3 DNA: TGTGCCAGCAGTGAATCCCATACCAAGGGCAATGAGCAGTTCTTC. Translation gives CASSESHTKGNEQFF.

In this sample, this clonotype turned up a few times. The chain has TRBV11-2 and TRBJ2-1; 10 positions agree with TRBD2. CDR3 length: 16 amino acids. The germline CDR1 and CDR2 sequences are SGHAT and FQNNGV. Germline trimming cut 4 bases from V and 15 bases from J; bases unmatched to any gene: 18. The CDR3 region has the DNA TGTGCCAGCAGCTCCACAAAATCGACTAGCGGGCGGGGGCTGTTCTTC. As protein: CASSSTKSTSGRGLFF.

This clonotype was seen a handful of times. The CDR3 is CASSFGMATGELFF. In nucleotides, the CDR3 is TGCGCCAGCAGCTTCGGTATGGCCACCGGGGAGCTGTTTTTT. The rearrangement joins TRBV5-1 to TRBJ2-2, with D hard to call. This CDR3 spans 14 amino acids. From germline, CDR1 is SGHRS and CDR2 YFSETQ. Trimming left V 2 bases short and J 4 bases short, with 9 bases between.

This clonotype was recorded a few times. This chain links TRBV12-3 or TRBV12-4 with TRBJ1-6, with D possibly matching TRBD1 (5 bases). This CDR3 contains 14 residues. The V and J ends lost 1 base and 9 bases respectively, with 10 bases between them. CDR3 nucleotide sequence: TGTGCCAGCAGTTTAGGAGGGGATGCTTCACCCCTCCACTTT. Translating gives CASSLGGDASPLHF.

This clonotype was seen a few times. This rearrangement joins TRBV4-2 to TRBJ1-6, with 9 bases lining up with TRBD1. The CDR3 is made up of 15 amino acids. Germline-derived CDR1 and CDR2 are LGHNA and YNFKEQ. With V trimmed by 0 bases and J by 7 bases, 1 base remained unmatched. The CDR3 sequence is CASSQEDRGNSPLHF. Written as DNA, the CDR3 is TGTGCCAGCAGCCAAGAAGACAGGGGGAATTCACCCCTCCACTTT.

This chain joins TRBV5-1 and TRBJ1-1, with TRBD1 as a possible D gene (6 bases). V was pared by 1 base and J by 4 bases, with 14 bases between. The CDR3 contains 15 residues. The germline gives CDR1 SGHRS, CDR2 YFSETQ. The CDR3 loop is CASSLRAGVFTEAFF. The CDR3 DNA is TGCGCCAGCAGCTTGAGAGCAGGGGTGTTCACTGAAGCTTTCTTT.

This clonotype was observed many times. J is TRBJ2-2 and V is TRBV6-4; no clear D. The CDR3 is made up of 13 amino acids. Germline loops: CDR1 MRHNA, CDR2 SNTAGT. V gave up 7 bases and J gave up 5 bases, with 11 bases separating them. CDR3 in amino acids: CASTPGDTGELFF. The DNA of the CDR3 is TGTGCCAGCACCCCAGGAGATACCGGGGAGCTGTTTTTT.

The chain has TRBV6-1 and TRBJ1-2; perhaps TRBD1 as D (6 bases). V gave up 5 bases and J gave up 2 bases, with 15 bases separating them. Germline assignment: CDR1 MNHNS and CDR2 SASEGT. The length of the CDR3 is 15 residues. CDR3 in DNA: TGTGCCAGCAGTCTAACCAGGGGCCCGAACTATGGCTACACCTTC. It is translated as CASSLTRGPNYGYTF.

About this clonotype: Compared with germline, one end of the junction differs, possibly owing to a read error. The chain has TRBV24-1 and TRBJ2-2, with 8 positions matching TRBD2. CDR3 length equals 14 residues. Germline V gene data show CDR1 as KGHDR and CDR2 as SFDVKD. The CDR3 spells CSTSDPGGVGELFF. CDR3 nucleotides: TGTTCCACCAGTGATCCGGGAGGGGTCGGGGAGCTGTTTTTT.

The chain links TRBV7-9 to TRBJ2-7, with 7 bases identical to TRBD1. The CDR3 length is 16 residues. Germline CDR1 SEHNR, CDR2 FQNEAQ (reference sequence). The trim removed 5 bases at V and 2 bases at J, leaving 12 bases unmatched. CDR3 in amino acids: CASSPPTGTAAYEQYF. In DNA, the CDR3 is TGTGCCAGCAGCCCCCCGACCGGGACAGCAGCCTACGAGCAGTACTTC.